This T cell receptor beta chain was observed in a study of blood T cell repertoires in COVID-19. Study information: Both acute and convalescent COVID-19 samples were obtained from the United States, Italy and Spain. In each case, the material was cDNA or gDNA derived from T cells, B-cell-depleted T cells, or PBMCs.

Sequenced by immunoSEQ multiplex PCR; TCRdb stores in-frame clones only, minus some. Found here are about 310,000 clones, roughly nine tenths of them singletons; the top ten hold 2.5% to 3%. While infection was still active, Seattle patients were enrolled and then followed longitudinally. From germline, CDR1 is GTSNPN and CDR2 SVGIG (reference sequence). The CDR3 is made up of 13 amino acids. J gave up 0 bases and V 8 bases, and 0 bases lay outside the gene matches. The genes are TRBV30 and TRBJ1-4, with 10 bases identical to TRBD1. The source is a woman aged 25-40 years with COVID-19, enrolled during active disease. Specimen: peripheral blood. The CDR3 reads CAGTGATNEKLFF. The DNA for the CDR3 is TGTGCCGGGACAGGGGCAACTAATGAAAAACTGTTTTTT.